A single T cell receptor (beta chain) is shown here with its context. Its antigen is undetermined. The authors extracted RNA and reverse transcribed it into cDNA as the sequencing template. Using immunoSEQ multiplex PCR, the repertoire was profiled, and TCRdb retains in-frame clones only, with some absent. The table has 200,000 or so clones, 58% seen once. Treatment specified: oral pan-JAK inhibitor, 5-10 mg twice daily. The source of the sample is a study of CD8+ T cells in alopecia areata. About the research overall: Tofacitinib ran 6 to 18 months, followed by 6 months off drug. Severity scores in treated patients reflected the percentage of scalp affected. Study observations and caveats: Patients shared TCRs less clearly than mice did, possibly owing to HLA. Tofacitinib delivered significant drops in scalp clonality and in expanded CD8+ clones among the top 100.

The germline CDR1 and CDR2 sequences are SGHRS and YFSETQ. Unmatched junction bases numbered 8, after V lost 1 base and J lost 7 bases. The CDR3 is 15 amino acids. Sequences were derived from CD4+ T cells sorted from blood, sampled at week 24, from a patient treated with tofacitinib. This TCR was sampled from a human donor with alopecia areata. V and J are TRBV5-1 and TRBJ2-7; 10 bases agree with TRBD1. This chain's CDR3 is CASSLSGTGAGEQYF. In DNA, the CDR3 is TGCGCCAGCAGCTTGAGCGGGACAGGGGCAGGGGAGCAGTACTTC.